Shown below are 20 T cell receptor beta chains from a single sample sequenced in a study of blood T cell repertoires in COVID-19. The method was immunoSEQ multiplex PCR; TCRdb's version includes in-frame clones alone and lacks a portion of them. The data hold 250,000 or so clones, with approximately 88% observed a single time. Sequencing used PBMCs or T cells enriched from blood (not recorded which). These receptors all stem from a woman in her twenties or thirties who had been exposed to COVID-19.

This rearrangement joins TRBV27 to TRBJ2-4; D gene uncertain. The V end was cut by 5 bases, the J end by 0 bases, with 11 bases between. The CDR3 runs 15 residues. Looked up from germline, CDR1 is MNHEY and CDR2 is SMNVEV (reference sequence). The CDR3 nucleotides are TGTGCCAGCAGTAAGCCAGGTGTAGCCAAAAACATTCAGTACTTC. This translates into CASSKPGVAKNIQYF.

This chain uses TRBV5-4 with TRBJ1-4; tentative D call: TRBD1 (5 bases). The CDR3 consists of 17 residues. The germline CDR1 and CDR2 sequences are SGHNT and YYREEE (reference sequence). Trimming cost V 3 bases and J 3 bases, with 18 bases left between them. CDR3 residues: CASSSTFYGGANEKLFF. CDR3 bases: TGTGCCAGCAGCTCTACGTTCTATGGAGGGGCTAATGAAAAACTGTTTTTT.

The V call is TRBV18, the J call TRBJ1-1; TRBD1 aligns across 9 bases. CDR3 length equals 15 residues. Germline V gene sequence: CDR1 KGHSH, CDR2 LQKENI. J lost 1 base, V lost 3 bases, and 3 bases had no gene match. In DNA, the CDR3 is TGTGCCAGCTCACCCACAGGGGGCTGGAACACTGAAGCTTTCTTT. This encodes CASSPTGGWNTEAFF.

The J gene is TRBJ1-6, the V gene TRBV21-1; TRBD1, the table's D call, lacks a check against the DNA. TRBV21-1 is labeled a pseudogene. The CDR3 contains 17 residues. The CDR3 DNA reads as TGTGCCAGCAGCAAAGTTGTGACAGTTTTCTATAATTCACCCCTCCACTTT. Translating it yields CASSKVVTVFYNSPLHF.

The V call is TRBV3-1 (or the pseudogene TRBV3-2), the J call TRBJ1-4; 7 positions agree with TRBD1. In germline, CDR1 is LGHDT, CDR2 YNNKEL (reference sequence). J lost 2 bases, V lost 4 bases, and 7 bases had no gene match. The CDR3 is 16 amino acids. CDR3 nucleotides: TGTGCCAGCAGCCCGAGACAGGGACCCACTAATGAAAAACTGTTTTTT. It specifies CASSPRQGPTNEKLFF.

The CDR3 bases are TGTGCCAGCAGTTTAAAGCCCTCCACCGGGGAGCTGTTTTTT. It specifies CASSLKPSTGELFF. The chain links TRBV28 to TRBJ2-2; no clear D. CDR1 MDHEN and CDR2 SYDVKM come from the germline V gene. V lost 2 bases to trimming and J lost 4 bases, with 8 bases between them. The CDR3 loop spans 14 amino acids.

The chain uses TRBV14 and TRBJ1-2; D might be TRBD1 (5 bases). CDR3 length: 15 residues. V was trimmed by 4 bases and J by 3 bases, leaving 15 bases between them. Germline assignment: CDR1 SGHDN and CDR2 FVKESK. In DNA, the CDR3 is TGTGCCAGCAGCCCGGAAGGACGACAGCACTATGGCTACACCTTC. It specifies CASSPEGRQHYGYTF.

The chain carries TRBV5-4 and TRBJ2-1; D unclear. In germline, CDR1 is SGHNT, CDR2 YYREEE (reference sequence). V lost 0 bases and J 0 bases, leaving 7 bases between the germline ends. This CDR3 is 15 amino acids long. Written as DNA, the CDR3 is TGTGCCAGCAGCTTGGCCAAGAGCTCCTACAATGAGCAGTTCTTC. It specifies CASSLAKSSYNEQFF.

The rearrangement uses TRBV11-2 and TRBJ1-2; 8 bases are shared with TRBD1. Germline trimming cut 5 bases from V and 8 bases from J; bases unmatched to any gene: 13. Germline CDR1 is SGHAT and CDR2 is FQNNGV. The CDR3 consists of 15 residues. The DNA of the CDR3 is TGTGCCAGCAGCCACCAAGTTAATCAGGGGGCAGGCTACACCTTC. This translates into CASSHQVNQGAGYTF.

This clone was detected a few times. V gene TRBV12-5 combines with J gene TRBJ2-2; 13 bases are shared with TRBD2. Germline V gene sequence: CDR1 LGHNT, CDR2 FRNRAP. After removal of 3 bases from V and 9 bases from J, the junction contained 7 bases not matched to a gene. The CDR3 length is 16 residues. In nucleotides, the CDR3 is TGTGCTAGTGGTTTCCTCCGGACTAGCGGGAGACGGGAGCTGTTTTTT. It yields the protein CASGFLRTSGRRELFF. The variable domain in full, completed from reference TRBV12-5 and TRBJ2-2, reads DARVTQTPRHKVTEMGQEVTMRCQPILGHNTVFWYRQTMMQGLELLAYFRNRAPLDDSGMPKDRFSAEMPDATLATLKIQPSEPRDSAVYFCASGFLRTSGRRELFFGEGSRLTVL.

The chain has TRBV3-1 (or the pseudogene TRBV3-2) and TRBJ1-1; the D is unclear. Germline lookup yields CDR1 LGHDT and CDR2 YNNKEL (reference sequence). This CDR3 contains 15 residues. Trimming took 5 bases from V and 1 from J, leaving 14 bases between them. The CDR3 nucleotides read TGTGCCAGCAGCTCCTTTGGACTGACGAACACTGAAGCTTTCTTT. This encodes CASSSFGLTNTEAFF.

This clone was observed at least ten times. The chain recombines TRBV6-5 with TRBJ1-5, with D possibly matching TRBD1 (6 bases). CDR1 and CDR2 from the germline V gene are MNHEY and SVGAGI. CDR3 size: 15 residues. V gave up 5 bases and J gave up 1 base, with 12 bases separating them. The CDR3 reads CASSPVRGSNQPQHF. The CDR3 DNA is TGTGCCAGCAGTCCCGTGAGGGGGAGCAATCAGCCCCAGCATTTT.

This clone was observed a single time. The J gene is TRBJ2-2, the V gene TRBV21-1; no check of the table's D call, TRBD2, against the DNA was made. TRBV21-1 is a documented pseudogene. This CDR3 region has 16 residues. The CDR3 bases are TGTGCCAGCAGCAAAAAGTCGGGAGGGATCACCGGGGAGCTGTTTTTT. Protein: CASSKKSGGITGELFF.

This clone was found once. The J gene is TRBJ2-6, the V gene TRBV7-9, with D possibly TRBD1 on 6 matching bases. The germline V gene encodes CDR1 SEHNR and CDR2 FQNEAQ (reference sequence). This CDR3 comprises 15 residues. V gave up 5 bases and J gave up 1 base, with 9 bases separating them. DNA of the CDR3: TGTGCCAGCAGCCGTGGACAGTCTGGGGCCAACGTCCTGACTTTC. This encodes CASSRGQSGANVLTF.

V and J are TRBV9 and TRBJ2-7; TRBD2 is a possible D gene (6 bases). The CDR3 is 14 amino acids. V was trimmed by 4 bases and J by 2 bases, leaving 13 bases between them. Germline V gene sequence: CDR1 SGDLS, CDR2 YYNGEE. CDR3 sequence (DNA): TGTGCCAGCAGCCCACGGGACTTTCCCTACGAGCAGTACTTC. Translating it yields CASSPRDFPYEQYF.

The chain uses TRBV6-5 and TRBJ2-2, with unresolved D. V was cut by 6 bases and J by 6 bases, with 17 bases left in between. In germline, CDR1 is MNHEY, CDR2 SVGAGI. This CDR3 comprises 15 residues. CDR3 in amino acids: CASRLGPRSPGELFF. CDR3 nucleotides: TGTGCCAGCAGGTTGGGCCCGAGATCCCCCGGGGAGCTGTTTTTT.

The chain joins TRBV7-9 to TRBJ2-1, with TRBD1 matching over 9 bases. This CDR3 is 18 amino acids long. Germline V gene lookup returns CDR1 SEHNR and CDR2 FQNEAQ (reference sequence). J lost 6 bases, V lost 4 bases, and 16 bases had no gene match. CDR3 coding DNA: TGTGCCAGCAGCTCTAGCGCTCCCCGGGACAGGGTAACCAATGAGCAGTTCTTC. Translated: CASSSSAPRDRVTNEQFF.

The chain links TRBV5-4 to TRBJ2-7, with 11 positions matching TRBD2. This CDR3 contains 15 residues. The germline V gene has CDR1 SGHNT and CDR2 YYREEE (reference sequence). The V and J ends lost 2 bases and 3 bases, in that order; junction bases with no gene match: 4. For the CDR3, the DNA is TGTGCCAGCAGCTTTAGCGGGAGGGCCGACTACGAGCAGTACTTC. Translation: CASSFSGRADYEQYF.

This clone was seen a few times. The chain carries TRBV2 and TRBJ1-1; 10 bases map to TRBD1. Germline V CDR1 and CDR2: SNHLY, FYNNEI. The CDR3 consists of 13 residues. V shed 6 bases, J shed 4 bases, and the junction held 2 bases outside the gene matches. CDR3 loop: CASSRQGATEAFF. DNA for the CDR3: TGTGCCAGCAGCAGACAGGGGGCCACTGAAGCTTTCTTT.

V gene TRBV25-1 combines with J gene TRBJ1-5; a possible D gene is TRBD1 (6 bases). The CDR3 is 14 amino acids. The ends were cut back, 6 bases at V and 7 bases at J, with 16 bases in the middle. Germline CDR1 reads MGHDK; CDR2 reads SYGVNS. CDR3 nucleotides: TGTGCCAGCAGACAACAGGGAGAAGGGCAGCCCCAGCATTTT. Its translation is CASRQQGEGQPQHF.